This T cell receptor beta chain was retrieved from a study of T-cell memory formation after mild COVID-19 (dated by TCRdb to the early 2020s). General notes on the study: TCR sequence clusters from the two donors were largely donor specific. In a couple of donors, T-cell clones that expanded and contracted after mild COVID-19 were followed by sequencing TCRalpha and TCRbeta repertoires longitudinally. Two young, previously healthy adult volunteers made up the cohort, one male and one female. The research as a whole found: From day 15 to 85, contracting clones showed balanced CD4/CD8 phenotypes, whereas a second wave of clones that expanded from day 15 to 37 leaned towards CD4+. SARS-CoV-2 specificity of the second-wave clones peaking on day 37 was not confirmed. Only a couple of mild cases were covered by the study, and larger cohorts that include severe cases with pre-infection samples were considered necessary. Contracting CD4+ clones were located mainly in the CM and EM memory subsets, whereas CD8+ clones were found to be enriched in EMRA. Some responding clones were found in pre-infection memory, which suggests that pre-existing cross-reactive memory T cells took part in the SARS-CoV-2 response.

From cysteine to phenylalanine, the CDR3 is 16 amino acids long. Only the CDR3 portion is preserved as DNA: 48 bases, with reading frame beginning at the first base. The germline V gene gives CDR1 as SGHDT and CDR2 as YYEEEE. Trimming leaves V shorter by 1 base and J shorter by 7 bases, with the junction holding 8 bases beyond the gene matches. Sequenced on an Illumina NovaSeq 6000. TCRalpha and TCRbeta cDNA libraries were built by 5'RACE with constant-segment primers, adding sample barcodes and unique molecular identifiers. RNA was extracted from every sample with Trizol reagent. The libraries were amplified in two PCR steps, and the second step added a second sample barcode and Illumina TruSeq adapters. The libraries were sequenced on an Illumina NovaSeq using 2 x 150 bp paired-end reads. The paper's processing steps were these. The reads were demultiplexed and collapsed into UMI-guided consensus sequences using migec v1.2.7. Using mixcr v2.1.11, the UMI consensuses were aligned to TRA and TRB V and J templates and assembled into clonotypes. A clonotype was counted as expanded or contracted only when both edgeR and NoisET called the clonotype significant, with the noise models trained on biological replicates. For edgeR calls, the cutoffs were a false discovery rate-adjusted p below 0.01 and a log2 fold-change threshold of 1. PCA with hierarchical clustering of max-normalized trajectories of the 1000 most abundant clonotypes was used as exploratory dynamics analysis. Separately sequenced CD4+ and CD8+ repertoires were used to assign a CD4 or CD8 phenotype to each responding clone. In TCRdb, the public reads were trimmed at Q25 with fastp and aligned with MiXCR, with productive beta chains retained. Each CDR3 protein gets just one entry, which takes the most common genes and DNA from the rows behind it. The V and J calls were determined by TCRdb, not by the authors. Present in this sample are hundreds of thousands of distinct CDR3 sequences, roughly a quarter of which were seen just once. The ten largest clones capture about 10% of the sample.

On this clonotype itself: The antigen it binds to is not known. Qualities for individual bases were not recorded, and no much larger clone is one base off.

PBMCs were isolated by Ficoll-Paque density gradient centrifugation. The sequence derives from an adult woman who had mild COVID-19 (a few samples of this study predate the infection). The sample titles of this study are shuffled in the database, so cell type and time point are left out; the donor was told from shared clones. This chain is built from TRBV5-6 and TRBJ2-1; TRBD2 aligns with 10 central bases. Sequencing was performed on PBMCs or a T cell subset sorted from them (not recorded which). The nucleotides are TGTGCCAGCAGCTTGACGCTAGCGGGAGAGTTGAATGAGCAGTTCTTC. Its protein is CASSLTLAGELNEQFF.